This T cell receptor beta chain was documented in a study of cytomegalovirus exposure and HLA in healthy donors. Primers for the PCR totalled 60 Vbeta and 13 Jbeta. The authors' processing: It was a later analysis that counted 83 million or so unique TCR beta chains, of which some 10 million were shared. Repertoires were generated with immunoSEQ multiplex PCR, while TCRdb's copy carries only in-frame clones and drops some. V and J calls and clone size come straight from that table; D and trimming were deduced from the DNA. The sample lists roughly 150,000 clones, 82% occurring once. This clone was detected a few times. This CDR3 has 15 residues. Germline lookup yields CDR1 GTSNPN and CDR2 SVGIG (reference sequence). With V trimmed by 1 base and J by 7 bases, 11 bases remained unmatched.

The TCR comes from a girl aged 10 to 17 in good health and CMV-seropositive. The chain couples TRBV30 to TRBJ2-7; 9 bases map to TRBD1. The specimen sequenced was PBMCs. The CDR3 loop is CAWSARRTGAFEQYF. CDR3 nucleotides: TGTGCCTGGAGTGCACGACGGACAGGGGCGTTTGAGCAGTACTTC. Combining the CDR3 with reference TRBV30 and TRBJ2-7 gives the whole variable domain SQTIHQWPATLVQPVGSPLSLECTVEGTSNPNLYWYRQAAGRGLQLLFYSVGIGQISSEVPQNLSASRPQDRQFILSSKKLLLSDSGFYLCAWSARRTGAFEQYFGPGTRLTVT.